Each of the 31 T cell receptor beta chains below was sequenced from the same sample in a study of technical replicates of blood from a handful of donors. This table comes from immunoSEQ multiplex PCR, and its TCRdb copy is limited to in-frame clones, with some not included. The table lists roughly 81,000 clones, around 85% of them singletons. The sample was PBMCs. The source of these receptors is a human donor in good health. Some clones in this sample may be carry-over from other donors' samples.

The genes are TRBV4-2 and TRBJ2-7; D is perhaps TRBD2 (5 bases). This CDR3 spans 14 amino acids. The V gene lost 0 bases and the J gene lost 6 bases, with 12 bases spanning the gap. The germline CDR1 and CDR2 sequences are LGHNA and YNFKEQ. In DNA, the CDR3 is TGTGCCAGCAGCCAAGATACACTAGGTCCCGAGCAGTACTTC. Translating it yields CASSQDTLGPEQYF.

V gene TRBV11-2 combines with J gene TRBJ2-5, with TRBD2 matching over 8 bases. Trimming at V came to 5 bases and at J to 5 bases, leaving 10 bases not matched to a gene. The CDR3 extends over 15 amino acids. In germline, CDR1 is SGHAT, CDR2 FQNNGV. CDR3 protein: CASSRTSREGETQYF. The CDR3, as DNA: TGTGCCAGCAGCCGGACTAGCCGGGAGGGCGAGACCCAGTACTTC. The full variable domain, its missing parts supplied by reference TRBV11-2 and TRBJ2-5, is EAGVAQSPRYKIIEKRQSVAFWCNPISGHATLYWYQQILGQGPKLLIQFQNNGVVDDSQLPKDRFSAERLKGVDSTLKIQPAKLEDSAVYLCASSRTSREGETQYFGPGTRLLVL.

The J gene is TRBJ2-5, the V gene TRBV6-6, with D perhaps matching TRBD2 (6 bases). Per germline, CDR1 MNHNY and CDR2 SVGAGI (reference sequence). This CDR3 is 12 amino acids long. V was pared by 7 bases and J by 5 bases, with 11 bases between. The CDR3 nucleotides are TGTGCCAGCAAGGAGGAGGGGGAGACCCAGTACTTC. Its translation is CASKEEGETQYF.

This clone was observed a few times. V and J are TRBV9 and TRBJ1-3; D is unresolved. Germline V gene lookup returns CDR1 SGDLS and CDR2 YYNGEE. V gave up 4 bases and J gave up 2 bases, with 13 bases separating them. The CDR3 sequence is 15 residues long. The CDR3, as DNA: TGTGCCAGCAGCTTAACAGTGGCCCCTGGAAACACCATATATTTT. As protein: CASSLTVAPGNTIYF.

This chain uses TRBV30 with TRBJ2-7; D is undetermined. CDR1 and CDR2 from the germline V gene are GTSNPN and SVGIG (reference sequence). V gave up 7 bases and J gave up 6 bases, with 19 bases separating them. The CDR3 totals 13 residues. For the CDR3, the DNA is TGTGCCTCAATCCGGTTTGTTGGCGGCGAGCAGTACTTC. Residues: CASIRFVGGEQYF.

The rearrangement uses TRBV29-1 and TRBJ2-2; 11 bases are a match to TRBD2. V lost 6 bases and J lost 5; bases outside the gene matches: 8. The CDR3 is 15 amino acids. CDR1 and CDR2 from the germline V gene are SQVTM and ANQGSEA. For the CDR3, the DNA is TGCAGCGTGGGGCCGCTAGCGGGAGGAACCGGGGAGCTGTTTTTT. Protein: CSVGPLAGGTGELFF.

V and J are TRBV5-5 and TRBJ2-1; D remains unclear. Germline values: CDR1 SGHKS, CDR2 YYEKEE (reference sequence). Trimming pared 6 bases from V and 7 bases from J, leaving 14 bases between. The CDR3 is 13 amino acids. The CDR3 nucleotides are TGTGCCAGCAATACAGCCGCTGGGAATGAGCAGTTCTTC. It translates to CASNTAAGNEQFF.

This chain links TRBV27 with TRBJ1-2; 7 bases map to TRBD1. The junction had 8 bases not matched to a gene; V was cut back by 0 bases and J by 4 bases. CDR1 MNHEY and CDR2 SMNVEV come from the germline V gene (reference sequence). The CDR3 runs to 16 residues. This CDR3 reads CASSLSSTGFSYGYTF. The CDR3 coding sequence is TGTGCCAGCAGTTTATCCTCGACAGGGTTCAGCTATGGCTACACCTTC.

This clone was counted between two and nine times. V usage is TRBV12-5 and J usage is TRBJ1-1, with TRBD1 matching 10 bases. Germline V gene lookup returns CDR1 LGHNT and CDR2 FRNRAP. This CDR3 spans 18 amino acids. Trimming cost V 4 bases and J 3 bases; bases outside gene matches: 14. CDR3 sequence reads: CASGSPTDRGQRDTEAFF. CDR3 DNA: TGTGCTAGTGGTTCCCCCACCGACAGGGGGCAACGGGACACTGAAGCTTTCTTT.

This sequence joins TRBV10-3 and TRBJ1-1; D is possibly TRBD1 (5 bases). The V end lost 3 bases, the J end lost 0 bases, and 5 bases lay between the germline ends. This CDR3 region has 13 residues. Germline CDR1 is ENHRY and CDR2 is SYGVKD. CDR3 residues: CAISDRVNTEAFF. The CDR3 nucleotides read TGTGCCATCAGTGACAGGGTGAACACTGAAGCTTTCTTT.

In its sample, this clone was seen a few times. The chain combines TRBV7-9 with TRBJ2-7, with 7 bases fitting TRBD1. Germline CDR1 SEHNR, CDR2 FQNEAQ (reference sequence). The CDR3 contains 16 residues. Trimming took 0 bases from V and 5 from J; bases not matched to a gene: 10. The CDR3 DNA is TGTGCCAGCAGCTTAGCCGACAGGGAAGAGTCAGACGAGCAGTACTTC. This encodes CASSLADREESDEQYF.

The V and J genes are TRBV7-6 and TRBJ2-5; 7 positions match TRBD1. Germline values: CDR1 SGHVS, CDR2 FNYEAQ. The junction had 7 bases not matched to a gene; V was cut back by 5 bases and J by 1 base. CDR3 length: 15 residues. DNA of the CDR3: TGTGCCAGCAGCGGAAACAGGGGACCCCAAGAGACCCAGTACTTC. This encodes CASSGNRGPQETQYF.

V gene TRBV5-4 combines with J gene TRBJ2-5; 9 nucleotides line up with TRBD2. After removal of 4 bases from V and 6 bases from J, the junction contained 4 bases not matched to a gene. Germline assignment: CDR1 SGHNT and CDR2 YYREEE (reference sequence). The CDR3 covers 13 residues. For the CDR3, the DNA is TGTGCCAGCAGCACGACTAGCGGAAAGACCCAGTACTTC. Translation gives CASSTTSGKTQYF.

The chain combines TRBV13 with TRBJ2-1, with TRBD2 matching over 11 bases. The junction had 4 bases not matched to a gene; V was cut back by 4 bases and J by 2 bases. Germline CDR1 and CDR2: PRHDT and FYEKMQ (reference sequence). The CDR3 is 16 residues long. In DNA form, the CDR3 reads TGTGCCAGCAGCTGGGATAGCGGGAGGGCCTACAATGAGCAGTTCTTC. Translated, it gives CASSWDSGRAYNEQFF.

The genes are TRBV5-1 and TRBJ2-7, with 10 bases that match TRBD2. The CDR3 has 15 residues. The V segment lost 4 bases and the J segment 6 bases; nucleotides outside the gene matches: 10. The germline CDR1 and CDR2 sequences are SGHRS and YFSETQ. Here the CDR3 reads CASSPAGAGGSEQYF. CDR3 DNA: TGCGCCAGCAGCCCCGCTGGAGCGGGGGGGAGCGAGCAGTACTTC.

The table lists this clone with a count of one. The rearrangement uses TRBV7-2 and TRBJ2-1; D is ambiguous. Germline V gene data show CDR1 as SGHTA and CDR2 as FQGNSA. This CDR3 is built from 14 residues. Trimming took off 1 base at V and 6 bases at J, with 10 bases between the two ends. Written as DNA, the CDR3 is TGTGCCAGCAGCTTAGGGCGGCCTCGCAATGAGCAGTTCTTC. It encodes CASSLGRPRNEQFF.

The chain employs TRBV7-9 and TRBJ2-7; 10 bases fit TRBD1. Trimming took 5 bases from V and 1 from J; bases not matched to a gene: 8. CDR1 and CDR2 (germline): SEHNR, FQNEAQ (reference sequence). The CDR3 totals 16 residues. The CDR3 DNA is TGTGCCAGCAGCCCCGATTTGGGACAGGGGTCCTACGAGCAGTACTTC. It is translated as CASSPDLGQGSYEQYF.

The chain is built from TRBV5-6 and TRBJ2-7, with TRBD2 matching 7 bases. CDR3 length: 12 amino acids. V was pared by 5 bases and J by 3 bases, with 2 bases of the junction left unmatched. Germline CDR1 and CDR2: SGHDT and YYEEEE. CDR3 bases: TGTGCCAGCAGGCGGGAGCACTACGAGCAGTACTTC. Translation gives CASRREHYEQYF.

The chain joins TRBV7-9 to TRBJ2-7, with TRBD1 as a possible D gene (5 bases). Trimming removed 1 base from V and 5 bases from J, with 12 bases in between. The V gene's germline CDR1 is SEHNR and CDR2 FQNEAQ (reference sequence). This CDR3 comprises 14 residues. CDR3 nucleotide sequence: TGTGCCAGCAGCTTAGGTCCCAGGGCCAACGAGCAGTACTTC. Its translation: CASSLGPRANEQYF.

V and J are TRBV7-2 and TRBJ2-7, with 8 bases identical to TRBD2. The CDR3 has 14 residues. V dropped 4 bases and J dropped 4; count of bases not matched to a gene: 6. Germline CDR1 is SGHTA and CDR2 is FQGNSA. The CDR3 loop is CASSSTSGRYEQYF. The CDR3, as DNA: TGTGCCAGCAGCTCAACTAGCGGTCGTTACGAGCAGTACTTC.

The V call is TRBV4-3, the J call TRBJ1-3; 8 bases line up with TRBD1. V was pared by 4 bases and J by 0 bases, with 5 bases of the junction left unmatched. CDR1 and CDR2 from the germline V gene are LGHNA and YSLEER. CDR3 length equals 16 residues. The CDR3 bases are TGCGCCAGCAGCCGCACAGGGGGAGGCTCTGGAAACACCATATATTTT. This gives the protein CASSRTGGGSGNTIYF.

CDR3 nucleotides: TGTGCCAGCAGTTACTCCGGGACAGGGAATTCACCCCTCCACTTT. Protein: CASSYSGTGNSPLHF. The chain has TRBV6-6 and TRBJ1-6, with TRBD1 matching over 9 bases. Germline CDR1 and CDR2: MNHNY and SVGAGI (reference sequence). Trimming at V came to 0 bases and at J to 7 bases, leaving 1 base not matched to a gene. This CDR3 comprises 15 residues.

The chain couples TRBV11-2 to TRBJ2-5; 7 bases are shared with TRBD1. V was pared by 5 bases and J by 0 bases, with 9 bases of the junction left unmatched. This CDR3 spans 16 amino acids. The germline CDR1 and CDR2 sequences are SGHAT and FQNNGV. The DNA for the CDR3 is TGTGCCAGCAGCGCACACCCCGGGACAGACCAAGAGACCCAGTACTTC. Protein product: CASSAHPGTDQETQYF.

The rearrangement uses TRBV6-4 and TRBJ1-1; D is unresolved. The length of the CDR3 is 15 residues. V lost 3 bases and J lost 1, with 12 bases in between. Germline loops: CDR1 MRHNA, CDR2 SNTAGT. The CDR3 nucleotides are TGTGCCAGCAGTGAAGAGGGATATTGGAACACTGAAGCTTTCTTT. Translating it yields CASSEEGYWNTEAFF.

CDR3 nucleotide sequence: TGCGCCAGCAGCCCGGGACAGGGGGCGGGAGGCTACACCTTC. Residues: CASSPGQGAGGYTF. The rearrangement links TRBV5-1 to TRBJ1-2; TRBD1 matches at 12 bases. V was clipped by 4 bases and J by 8 bases; unmatched bases: 6. The CDR3 sequence is 14 residues long. Germline loops: CDR1 SGHRS, CDR2 YFSETQ.

The chain uses TRBV27 and TRBJ1-2, with D uncertain. This CDR3 contains 14 residues. Per the germline V gene, CDR1 is MNHEY and CDR2 is SMNVEV (reference sequence). V gave up 3 bases and J gave up 2 bases, with 10 bases separating them. CDR3 sequence: CASSFGGLNYGYTF. The CDR3 region has the DNA TGTGCCAGCAGTTTTGGAGGCTTGAACTATGGCTACACCTTC.

The chain has TRBV21-1 and TRBJ1-5; whether TRBD1, the table's D call, matches the DNA was not checked. TRBV21-1 is recorded as a pseudogene. The CDR3 runs to 17 residues. The CDR3 reads CASSGPERDRGDQPQHF. The CDR3 DNA is TGTGCCAGCAGCGGCCCCGAGCGGGACAGGGGGGATCAGCCCCAGCATTTT.

V gene TRBV1 combines with J gene TRBJ2-1; the table's D call, TRBD2, was not checked against the DNA. TRBV1 is flagged as a pseudogene. This CDR3 comprises 19 residues. CDR3 nucleotide sequence: TGCACCAGCAGCCAAGACCCACCAAAAGCGGGGGGGCCGGAAAATGAGCAGTTCTTC. Translating gives CTSSQDPPKAGGPENEQFF.

This clone was seen a handful of times. This chain links TRBV30 with TRBJ1-5; 10 bases are a match to TRBD1. The V and J ends lost 6 bases and 5 bases, in that order; junction bases with no gene match: 1. The CDR3 sequence is 12 residues long. Germline V gene sequence: CDR1 GTSNPN, CDR2 SVGIG (reference sequence). The CDR3 nucleotides are TGTGCCTGCGGGACAGGGGATCAGCCCCAGCATTTT. Translation gives CACGTGDQPQHF. The variable domain in full, with the rest retrieved from reference TRBV30 and TRBJ1-5, is SQTIHQWPATLVQPVGSPLSLECTVEGTSNPNLYWYRQAAGRGLQLLFYSVGIGQISSEVPQNLSASRPQDRQFILSSKKLLLSDSGFYLCACGTGDQPQHFGDGTRLSIL.

V and J are TRBV21-1 and TRBJ2-1; TRBD2 is taken as the D call from the table, unchecked against the DNA. TRBV21-1 is a recognized pseudogene. The CDR3 runs to 17 residues. The CDR3 region is CASSKCSDFPDDNEQFF. The CDR3 bases are TGTGCCAGCAGCAAGTGCTCGGACTTTCCAGACGACAATGAGCAGTTCTTC.

CDR3 sequence reads: CASSQVPNRARGNTIYF. The CDR3 region has the DNA TGCGCCAGCAGCCAAGTCCCCAACAGGGCTCGTGGAAACACCATATATTTT. This chain joins TRBV4-1 and TRBJ1-3; D is perhaps TRBD1 (6 bases). CDR1 is MGHRA and CDR2 is YSYEKL in the germline V gene. This CDR3 region has 17 residues. V was shortened by 1 base and J by 3 bases, with 16 bases between the two germline ends.